The 15 T cell receptor beta chains listed next were all sequenced from one sample in a study of vaccination and CD4 T cells after COVID-19. Time point given: late sampling 161 to 241 days after vaccination in three convalescent patients. As to treatment: approximately 10-day PBMC culture with coronavirus spike peptide pools or control peptides (ViraFEST assay). Oncomine TCR Beta short-read sequencing was applied to DNA from cultured CD4+ T cells. TCRdb reanalysed the PCR reads using MiXCR and keeps one entry per CDR3 protein. This table has 15,000 to 20,000 distinct CDR3 sequences, approximately 50% appearing once. Their antigens are not known. This material consisted of CD4+ T cells from blood, cultured in vitro, taken about 7 months after SARS-CoV-2 vaccination. All receptors come from a human donor who had recovered from COVID-19.

The CDR3 reads CATSDLGREGNNEQFF. The CDR3 DNA reads as TGTGCCACCAGTGATTTGGGGCGGGAGGGCAACAATGAGCAGTTCTTC. V is TRBV24-1 and J is TRBJ2-1; 9 bases agree with TRBD2. This CDR3 comprises 16 residues. From germline, CDR1 is KGHDR and CDR2 SFDVKD. The trim removed 0 bases at V and 5 bases at J, leaving 4 bases unmatched.

The chain carries TRBV27 and TRBJ1-1, with 7 nucleotides matching TRBD1. In germline, CDR1 is MNHEY, CDR2 SMNVEV (reference sequence). The V gene end was trimmed by 6 bases and the J gene end by 6 bases; junction bases not matched to a gene: 10. This CDR3 has 14 amino acids. The CDR3 sequence: CASRRQGSESEAFF. The CDR3 region has the DNA TGTGCCAGCAGAAGACAGGGATCTGAATCTGAAGCTTTCTTT.

The V and J genes are TRBV7-2 and TRBJ2-7; a weak D match, TRBD2 (6 bases). Per the germline V gene, CDR1 is SGHTA and CDR2 is FQGNSA. The V gene lost 5 bases and the J gene lost 8 bases, with 16 bases spanning the gap. The length of the CDR3 is 13 residues. The CDR3 DNA sequence: TGTGCCAGCAGCGAACGACGGGACTTACAGCAGTACTTC. Translated: CASSERRDLQQYF. The variable domain in full, with the rest retrieved from reference TRBV7-2 and TRBJ2-7, is GAGVSQSPSNKVTEKGKDVELRCDPISGHTALYWYRQSLGQGLEFLIYFQGNSAPDKSGLPSDRFSAERTGGSVSTLTIQRTQQEDSAVYLCASSERRDLQQYFGPGTRLTVT.

This clonotype was counted only a few times. The rearrangement joins TRBV27 to TRBJ1-1, with unresolved D. V was clipped by 7 bases and J by 0 bases, with 9 bases between them. Germline V CDR1 and CDR2: MNHEY, SMNVEV (reference sequence). CDR3 length: 13 residues. This CDR3 is CASKARLNTEAFF. In DNA form, the CDR3 reads TGTGCCAGCAAGGCCCGGCTGAACACTGAAGCTTTCTTT.

The V gene is TRBV25-1, the J gene TRBJ1-2; possible D gene TRBD1, 5 bases. V lost 6 bases and J 5 bases, leaving 13 bases between the germline ends. Germline V CDR1 and CDR2: MGHDK, SYGVNS. This CDR3 is built from 13 residues. The CDR3 region is CASRGPLQYGYTF. CDR3 bases: TGTGCCAGCAGGGGACCCCTCCAATATGGCTACACCTTC.

This sequence joins TRBV15 and TRBJ1-1; D not resolved. Deletions cut 0 bases from V and 5 bases from J, with 10 bases between. CDR3 length equals 14 residues. CDR1 and CDR2 (germline): LNHNV, YYDKDF (reference sequence). The CDR3: CATSRDRWGTEAFF. The CDR3 DNA is TGTGCCACCAGCAGAGACCGATGGGGAACTGAAGCTTTCTTT.

Here the CDR3 reads CSATQTERTEAFF. The DNA of the CDR3 is TGCAGTGCTACACAGACAGAACGAACTGAAGCTTTCTTT. The rearrangement joins TRBV20-1 to TRBJ1-1, with D perhaps matching TRBD1 (5 bases). This CDR3 has 13 residues. Germline values: CDR1 DFQATT, CDR2 SNEGSKA (reference sequence). Trimming shortened V by 4 bases and J by 5 bases, and 14 bases separated the two germline ends.

The table lists this clonotype with a few counts. V usage is TRBV24-1 and J usage is TRBJ2-1, with a weak D call TRBD2 (5 bases). CDR1 and CDR2 (germline): KGHDR, SFDVKD. V dropped 3 bases and J dropped 8 bases, with 10 bases sitting between them. The CDR3 is made up of 13 amino acids. This CDR3 reads CATSDPNGDEQFF. CDR3 nucleotide sequence: TGTGCCACCAGTGATCCGAACGGGGATGAGCAGTTCTTC.

The table lists this clonotype with a count of one. The CDR3 DNA reads as TGCAGTGCTAGACCCAGACGGGCTATAGCGGGAGGTCCTCCAGATACGCAGTATTTT. Protein product: CSARPRRAIAGGPPDTQYF. V and J are TRBV20-1 and TRBJ2-3; the match to TRBD2 covers 10 bases. CDR3 length equals 19 residues. Trimming at V came to 2 bases and at J to 4 bases, leaving 18 bases not matched to a gene. The germline V gene has CDR1 DFQATT and CDR2 SNEGSKA (reference sequence).

This rearrangement joins TRBV12-3 or TRBV12-4 to TRBJ1-2, with D possibly being TRBD1 (5 bases). Deletions cut 8 bases from V and 3 bases from J, with 13 bases between. The CDR3 length is 13 residues. CDR3: CASFADSYYGYTF. The CDR3 DNA reads as TGTGCCAGCTTCGCTGACAGCTACTATGGCTACACCTTC.

The sample holds a few counts of this clonotype. The J gene is TRBJ2-5, the V gene TRBV20-1; 8 bases line up with TRBD1. Per germline, CDR1 DFQATT and CDR2 SNEGSKA (reference sequence). Trimming removed 3 bases from V and 2 bases from J; junction bases left unmatched: 5. This CDR3 region has 14 residues. Written as DNA, the CDR3 is TGCAGTGCTAGTCAGGGGGCCCCTCAAGAGACCCAGTACTTC. Amino acid sequence: CSASQGAPQETQYF.

The chain uses TRBV4-2 and TRBJ2-5; 11 bases line up with TRBD2. The CDR3 spans 17 residues. With 4 bases clipped from V and 2 bases from J, the junction kept 9 bases outside the gene matches. CDR1 is LGHNA and CDR2 is YNFKEQ in the germline V gene. CDR3 in amino acids: CASSLHGTSGSQETQYF. The CDR3 bases are TGTGCCAGCAGCCTACACGGGACTAGCGGATCACAAGAGACCCAGTACTTC.

There are a few counts of this clonotype. V usage is TRBV28 and J usage is TRBJ1-5; no clear D gene. V gave up 1 base and J gave up 2 bases, with 9 bases separating them. The germline V gene encodes CDR1 MDHEN and CDR2 SYDVKM. The CDR3 sequence is 15 residues long. Written as DNA, the CDR3 is TGTGCCAGCAGTTTATCACAGTCAGGCAATCAGCCCCAGCATTTT. Translating gives CASSLSQSGNQPQHF. Full variable domain (remainder filled in from reference TRBV28 and TRBJ1-5): DVKVTQSSRYLVKRTGEKVFLECVQDMDHENMFWYRQDPGLGLRLIYFSYDVKMKEKGDIPEGYSVSREKKERFSLILESASTNQTSMYLCASSLSQSGNQPQHFGDGTRLSIL.

The CDR3 protein is CAPGGAGQAPTGELFF. The CDR3 DNA reads as TGTGCACCAGGGGGAGCTGGACAGGCACCCACCGGGGAGCTGTTTTTT. This chain joins TRBV21-1 and TRBJ2-2; the table gives TRBD1 as D, unverified against the DNA. TRBV21-1 is described as a pseudogene. The CDR3 covers 16 residues.

In its sample, this clonotype was seen a few times. J is TRBJ1-1 and V is TRBV7-3; possible D gene TRBD1, 5 bases. V lost 1 base and J lost 8, with 14 bases in between. The V gene's germline CDR1 is SGHTA and CDR2 FQGTGA. The CDR3 has 14 amino acids. This CDR3 is CASSLSGMRDEAFF. The CDR3 DNA reads TGTGCCAGCAGCTTAAGCGGTATGCGGGACGAAGCTTTCTTT.